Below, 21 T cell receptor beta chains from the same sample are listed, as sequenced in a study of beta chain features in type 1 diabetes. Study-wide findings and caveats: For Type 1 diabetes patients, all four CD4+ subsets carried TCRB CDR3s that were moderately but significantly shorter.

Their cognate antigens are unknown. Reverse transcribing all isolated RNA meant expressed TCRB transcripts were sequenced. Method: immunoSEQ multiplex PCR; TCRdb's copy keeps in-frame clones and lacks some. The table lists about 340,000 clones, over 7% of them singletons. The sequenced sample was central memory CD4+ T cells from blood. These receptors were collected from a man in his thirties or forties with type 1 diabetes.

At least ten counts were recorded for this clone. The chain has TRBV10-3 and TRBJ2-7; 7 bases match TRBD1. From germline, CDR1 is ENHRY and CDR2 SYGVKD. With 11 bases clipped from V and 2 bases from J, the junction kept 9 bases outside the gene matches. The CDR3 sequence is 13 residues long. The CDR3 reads CAVGIGQAYEQYF. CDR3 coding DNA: TGTGCCGTAGGGATAGGACAGGCCTACGAGCAGTACTTC.

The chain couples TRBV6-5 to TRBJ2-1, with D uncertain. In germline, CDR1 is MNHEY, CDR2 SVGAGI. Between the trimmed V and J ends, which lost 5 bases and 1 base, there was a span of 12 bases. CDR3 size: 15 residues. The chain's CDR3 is CASSPHGVSYNEQFF. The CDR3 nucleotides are TGTGCCAGCAGTCCGCATGGGGTGTCCTACAATGAGCAGTTCTTC.

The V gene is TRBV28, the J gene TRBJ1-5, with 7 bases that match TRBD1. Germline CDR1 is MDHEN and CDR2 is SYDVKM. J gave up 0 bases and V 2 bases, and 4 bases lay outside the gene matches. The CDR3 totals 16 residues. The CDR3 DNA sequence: TGTGCCAGCAGTTTAGCCGGGACAGTTAGCAATCAGCCCCAGCATTTT. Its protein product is CASSLAGTVSNQPQHF.

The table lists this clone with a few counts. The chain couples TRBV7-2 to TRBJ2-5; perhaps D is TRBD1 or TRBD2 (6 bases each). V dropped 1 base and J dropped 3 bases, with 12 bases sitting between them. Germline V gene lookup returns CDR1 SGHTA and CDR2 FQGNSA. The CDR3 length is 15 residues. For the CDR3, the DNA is TGTGCCAGCAGCTTAGGCGGGACAAAGGAAGAGACCCAGTACTTC. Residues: CASSLGGTKEETQYF.

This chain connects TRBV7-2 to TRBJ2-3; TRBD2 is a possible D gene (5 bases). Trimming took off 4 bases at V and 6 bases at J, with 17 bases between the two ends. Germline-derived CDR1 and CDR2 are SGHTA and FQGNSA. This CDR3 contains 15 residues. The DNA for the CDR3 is TGTGCCAGCAGCTCCCTACTAGTATCTGGTGATACGCAGTATTTT. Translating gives CASSSLLVSGDTQYF.

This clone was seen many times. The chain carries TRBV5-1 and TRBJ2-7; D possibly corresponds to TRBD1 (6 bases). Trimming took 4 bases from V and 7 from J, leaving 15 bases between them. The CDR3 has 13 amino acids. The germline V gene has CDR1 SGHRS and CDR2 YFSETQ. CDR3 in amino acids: CASSLWTDGEQYF. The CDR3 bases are TGCGCCAGCAGCCTCTGGACAGATGGAGAGCAGTACTTC.

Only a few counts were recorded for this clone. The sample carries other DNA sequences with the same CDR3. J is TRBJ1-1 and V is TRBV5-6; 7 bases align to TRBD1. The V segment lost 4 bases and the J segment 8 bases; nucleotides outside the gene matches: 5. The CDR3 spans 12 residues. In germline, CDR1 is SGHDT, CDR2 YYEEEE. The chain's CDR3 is CASSPGGGEAFF. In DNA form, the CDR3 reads TGTGCCAGCAGCCCAGGGGGAGGGGAAGCTTTCTTT.

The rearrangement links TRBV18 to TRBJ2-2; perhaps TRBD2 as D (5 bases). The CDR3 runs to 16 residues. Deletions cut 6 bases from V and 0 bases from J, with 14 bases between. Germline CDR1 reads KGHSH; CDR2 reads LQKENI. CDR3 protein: CASSPKRAANTGELFF. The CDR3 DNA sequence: TGTGCCAGCTCCCCGAAAAGAGCGGCGAACACCGGGGAGCTGTTTTTT. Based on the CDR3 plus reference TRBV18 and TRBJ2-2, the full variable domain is NAGVMQNPRHLVRRRGQEARLRCSPMKGHSHVYWYRQLPEEGLKFMVYLQKENIIDESGMPKERFSAEFPKEGPSILRIQQVVRGDSAAYFCASSPKRAANTGELFFGEGSRLTVL.

The CDR3 spells CSVVGSGRNTEAFF. The CDR3, as DNA: TGCAGCGTTGTCGGGTCAGGGAGGAACACTGAAGCTTTCTTT. This rearrangement joins TRBV29-1 to TRBJ1-1; D is possibly TRBD1 (5 bases). The CDR3 is 14 residues long. Germline V gene sequence: CDR1 SQVTM, CDR2 ANQGSEA. V dropped 4 bases and J dropped 1 base, with 13 bases sitting between them.

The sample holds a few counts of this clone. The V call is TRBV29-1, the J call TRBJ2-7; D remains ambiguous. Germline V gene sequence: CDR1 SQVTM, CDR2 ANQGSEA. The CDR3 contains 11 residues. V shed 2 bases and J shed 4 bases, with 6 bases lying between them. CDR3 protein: CSVEWKYEQYF. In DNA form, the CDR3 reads TGCAGCGTTGAATGGAAATACGAGCAGTACTTC.

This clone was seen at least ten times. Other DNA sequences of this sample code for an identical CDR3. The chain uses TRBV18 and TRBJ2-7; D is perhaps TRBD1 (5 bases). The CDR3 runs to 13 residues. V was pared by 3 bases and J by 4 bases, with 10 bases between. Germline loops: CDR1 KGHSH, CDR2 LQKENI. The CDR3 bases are TGTGCCAGCTCACCTGGTACAGGATACGAGCAGTACTTC. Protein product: CASSPGTGYEQYF.

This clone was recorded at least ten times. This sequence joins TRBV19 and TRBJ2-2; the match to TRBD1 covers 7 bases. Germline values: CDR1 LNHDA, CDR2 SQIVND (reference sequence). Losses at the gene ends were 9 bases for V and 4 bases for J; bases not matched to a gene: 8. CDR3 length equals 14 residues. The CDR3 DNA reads TGTGCCAGCGCAGGGGGTCGTGGCACCGGGGAGCTGTTTTTT. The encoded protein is CASAGGRGTGELFF.

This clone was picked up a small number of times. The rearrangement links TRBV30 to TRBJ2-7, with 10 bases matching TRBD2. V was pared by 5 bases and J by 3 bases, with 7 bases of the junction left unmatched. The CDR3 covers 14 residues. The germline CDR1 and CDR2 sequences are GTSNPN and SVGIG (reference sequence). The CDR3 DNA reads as TGTGCCTGGGATTCCAAGCGGGGGGGCTACGAGCAGTACTTC. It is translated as CAWDSKRGGYEQYF.

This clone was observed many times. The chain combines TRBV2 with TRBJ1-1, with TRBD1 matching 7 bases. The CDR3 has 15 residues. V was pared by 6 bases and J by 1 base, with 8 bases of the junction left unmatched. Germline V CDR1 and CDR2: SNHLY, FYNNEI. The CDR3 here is CASRRKTGTNTEAFF. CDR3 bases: TGTGCCAGCAGGAGAAAGACAGGGACGAACACTGAAGCTTTCTTT.

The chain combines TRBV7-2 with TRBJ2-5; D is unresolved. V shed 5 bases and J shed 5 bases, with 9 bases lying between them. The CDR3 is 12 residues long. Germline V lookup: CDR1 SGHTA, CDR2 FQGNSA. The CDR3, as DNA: TGTGCCAGCAGCCGGCCGAGGGAGACCCAGTACTTC. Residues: CASSRPRETQYF.

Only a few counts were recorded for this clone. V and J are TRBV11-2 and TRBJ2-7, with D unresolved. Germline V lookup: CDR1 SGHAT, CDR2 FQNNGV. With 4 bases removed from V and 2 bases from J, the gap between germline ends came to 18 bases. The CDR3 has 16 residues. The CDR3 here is CASSSAYRTYPYEQYF. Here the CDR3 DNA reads TGTGCCAGCAGCTCGGCGTATCGGACCTATCCCTACGAGCAGTACTTC.

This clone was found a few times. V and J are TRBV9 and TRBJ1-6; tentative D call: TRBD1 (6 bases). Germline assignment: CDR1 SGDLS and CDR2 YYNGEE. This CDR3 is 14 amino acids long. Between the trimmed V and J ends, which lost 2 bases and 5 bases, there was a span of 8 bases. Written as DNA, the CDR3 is TGTGCCAGCAGCGTTGCAGGGGATAATTCACCCCTCCACTTT. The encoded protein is CASSVAGDNSPLHF. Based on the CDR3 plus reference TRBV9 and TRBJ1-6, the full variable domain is DSGVTQTPKHLITATGQRVTLRCSPRSGDLSVYWYQQSLDQGLQFLIQYYNGEERAKGNILERFSAQQFPDLHSELNLSSLELGDSALYFCASSVAGDNSPLHFGNGTRLTVT.

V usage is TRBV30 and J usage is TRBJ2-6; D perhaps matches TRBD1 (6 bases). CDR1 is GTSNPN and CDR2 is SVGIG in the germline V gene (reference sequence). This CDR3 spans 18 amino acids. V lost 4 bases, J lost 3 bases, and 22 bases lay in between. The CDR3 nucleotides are TGTGCCTGGAATCCGGGTGGGGGCGCTTCCTTTGGGGCCAACGTCCTGACTTTC. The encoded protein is CAWNPGGGASFGANVLTF.

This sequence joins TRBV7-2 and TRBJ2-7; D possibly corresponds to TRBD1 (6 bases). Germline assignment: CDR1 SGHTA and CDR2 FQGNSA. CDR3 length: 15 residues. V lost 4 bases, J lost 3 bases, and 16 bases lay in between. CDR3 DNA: TGTGCCAGCAGCTCAGGACAGATCGGTCACTACGAGCAGTACTTC. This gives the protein CASSSGQIGHYEQYF.

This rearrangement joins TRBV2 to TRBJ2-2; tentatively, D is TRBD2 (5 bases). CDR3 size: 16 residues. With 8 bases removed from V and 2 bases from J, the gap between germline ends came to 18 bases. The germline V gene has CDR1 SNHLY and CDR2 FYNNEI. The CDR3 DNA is TGTGCCAGCCTTGAAGGAGGATTGGGAAACACCGGGGAGCTGTTTTTT. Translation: CASLEGGLGNTGELFF. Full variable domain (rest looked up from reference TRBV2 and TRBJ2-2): EPEVTQTPSHQVTQMGQEVILRCVPISNHLYFYWYRQILGQKVEFLVSFYNNEISEKSEIFDDQFSVERPDGSNFTLKIRSTKLEDSAMYFCASLEGGLGNTGELFFGEGSRLTVL.

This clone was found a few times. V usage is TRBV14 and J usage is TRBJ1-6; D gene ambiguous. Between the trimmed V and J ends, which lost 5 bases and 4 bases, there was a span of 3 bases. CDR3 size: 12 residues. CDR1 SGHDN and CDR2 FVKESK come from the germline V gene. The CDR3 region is CASSTYNSPLHF. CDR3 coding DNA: TGTGCCAGCAGCACGTATAATTCACCCCTCCACTTT.